This T cell receptor (beta chain) is from a study of blood T cell repertoires in COVID-19. About the research overall: Whether acute or convalescent, the COVID-19 samples came from the United States, Italy and Spain. The cDNA or gDNA used as material had been derived from T cells, B-cell-depleted T cells, or PBMCs.

As processed by the authors: How many nucleated cells were present was estimated from reference gene primer amplification. Sequencing was performed with immunoSEQ multiplex PCR; in TCRdb, only in-frame clones are kept and a portion is missing. The V and J calls and clone size come from that table; D and trimming were worked out from the DNA. The data show roughly 250,000 clones, with 85% to 90% seen just once and 0.75% to 1% held by the top ten. V dropped 5 bases and J dropped 2; count of bases not matched to a gene: 9. CDR1 is LNHNV and CDR2 is YYDKDF in the germline V gene (reference sequence). The CDR3 runs to 15 residues.

The V and J genes are TRBV15 and TRBJ2-7; 7 positions match TRBD2. This TCR was sampled from a woman aged 40 to 55 who had recovered from COVID-19. The source material was peripheral blood. The CDR3 spells CATSGTGTTPYEQYF. The CDR3 DNA reads TGTGCCACCAGCGGAACCGGGACTACCCCCTACGAGCAGTACTTC.